Listed below are T cell receptor beta chains from one sample, sequenced in a study of blood T cell repertoires in COVID-19. Profiled with immunoSEQ multiplex PCR; TCRdb holds only in-frame clones, not every one. This sample yields over 150,000 clones, of which 87% are seen a single time; 3% to 4.5% belongs to the top ten. Input material: peripheral blood. Every receptor here comes from a woman aged 55 to 70 who had recovered from COVID-19. CDR3s include the opening cysteine and the closing phenylalanine or tryptophan. The order of the fields is CDR3 protein, CDR3 DNA, clone size, D gene, V gene, J gene. A D gene is named only where the DNA matches it firmly. Clone sizes are given selectively: once, few, many, or a class where the clone is expanded.

CAWNGQGGNQPQHF	TGTGCCTGGAACGGACAGGGGGGCAATCAGCCCCAGCATTTT	NA	TRBD1	TRBV30	TRBJ1-5
CATSDFRETGELFF	TGTGCCACCAGTGATTTCCGAGAGACCGGGGAGCTGTTTTTT	NA	NA	TRBV24-1	TRBJ2-2
CASSWTSGVPGELFF	TGTGCCAGCAGTTGGACTAGCGGGGTTCCCGGGGAGCTGTTTTTT	few	TRBD2	TRBV28	TRBJ2-2
CASSLNRDYNSPLHF	TGTGCCAGCAGTTTAAACAGAGACTATAATTCACCCCTCCACTTT	NA	NA	TRBV28	TRBJ1-6
CASSLFVGTGEQYF	TGTGCCAGCAGCTTATTTGTGGGTACAGGTGAGCAGTACTTC	NA	NA	TRBV11-2	TRBJ2-7
CASSLRLRVSTDTQYF	TGTGCCAGCAGCTTGCGCCTGCGGGTGAGCACAGATACGCAGTATTTT	NA	NA	TRBV7-8	TRBJ2-3
CASMRTGGFYEQYF	TGTGCCAGCATGCGGACAGGGGGCTTCTACGAGCAGTACTTC	NA	TRBD1	TRBV27	TRBJ2-7
CASSLTGTPDYGYTF	TGTGCCAGCAGCCTAACCGGGACTCCGGACTATGGCTACACCTTC	NA	NA	TRBV5-5	TRBJ1-2
CASSSGQGATGNTIYF	TGTGCCAGCTCATCAGGACAGGGGGCGACGGGAAACACCATATATTTT	NA	TRBD1	TRBV18	TRBJ1-3
CASSIGLGRINTEAFF	TGTGCCAGTAGTATCGGACTCGGGCGAATAAACACTGAAGCTTTCTTT	NA	NA	TRBV19	TRBJ1-1
CASSSRIGTLTEETQYF	TGTGCCAGCAGTTCTCGAATCGGGACTCTCACCGAAGAGACCCAGTACTTC	NA	NA	TRBV27	TRBJ2-5
CASGRSGQGNSPLHF	TGTGCCAGCGGCCGATCGGGACAGGGTAATTCACCCCTCCACTTT	NA	TRBD1	TRBV28	TRBJ1-6
CASRRASNYGYTF	TGTGCCAGCCGGAGGGCATCGAACTATGGCTACACCTTC	NA	NA	TRBV3-1/TRBV3-2	TRBJ1-2
CASSLEGTSGGVSSYNEQFF	TGTGCCAGCAGCTTAGAGGGGACTAGCGGGGGTGTTAGCTCCTACAATGAGCAGTTCTTC	NA	TRBD2	TRBV11-3	TRBJ2-1
CSASIGLVTTGELFF	TGCAGTGCTAGTATAGGACTAGTGACCACCGGGGAGCTGTTTTTT	NA	TRBD2	TRBV20-1	TRBJ2-2
CSVAQGPDQPQHF	TGCAGCGTTGCTCAGGGGCCGGATCAGCCCCAGCATTTT	NA	NA	TRBV29-1	TRBJ1-5
CASTLDSGYGYTF	TGCGCCAGCACCCTAGATAGCGGCTATGGCTACACCTTC	NA	NA	TRBV5-1	TRBJ1-2
CASSEIRATGELFF	TGTGCCAGCAGTGAGATCAGGGCGACCGGGGAGCTGTTTTTT	NA	NA	TRBV6-1	TRBJ2-2
CSASTGSGANVLTF	TGCAGTGCTAGTACCGGCTCTGGGGCCAACGTCCTGACTTTC	NA	NA	TRBV20-1	TRBJ2-6
CASSYGSGQETQYF	TGTGCCAGCAGTTACGGCAGCGGGCAAGAGACCCAGTACTTC	NA	NA	TRBV6-6	TRBJ2-5
CASSGGIHNEQFF	TGTGCCAGCAGCGGGGGGATCCACAATGAGCAGTTCTTC	NA	NA	TRBV5-4	TRBJ2-1
CASSQERGVNYGYTF	TGTGCCAGCAGCCAAGAGCGGGGGGTTAACTATGGCTACACCTTC	NA	NA	TRBV3-1/TRBV3-2	TRBJ1-2
CASSIDPGITGNTIYF	TGTGCCAGTAGTATAGACCCGGGGATCACTGGAAACACCATATATTTT	once	NA	TRBV19	TRBJ1-3
CASSSPGQGAPGELFF	TGTGCCAGCAGTTCACCGGGACAGGGGGCCCCCGGGGAGCTGTTTTTT	NA	TRBD1	TRBV28	TRBJ2-2
CASSGVGTDTQYF	TGCGCCAGCAGCGGTGTAGGCACAGATACGCAGTATTTT	NA	NA	TRBV5-1	TRBJ2-3
CAGRSGYTGELFF	TGTGCCGGCCGTTCAGGGTACACCGGGGAGCTGTTTTTT	few	NA	TRBV6-5	TRBJ2-2
CASSGGTGVSYNSPLHF	TGTGCCAGCAGCGGAGGGACAGGGGTCTCCTATAATTCACCCCTCCACTTT	NA	TRBD1	TRBV9	TRBJ1-6
CASSRPPGQGVGYTF	TGTGCCAGCAGCCGCCCGCCGGGACAGGGTGTTGGCTACACCTTC	few	TRBD1	TRBV28	TRBJ1-2
CASSPQDSGSGNTIYF	TGTGCCAGCTCACCCCAGGACAGCGGCTCTGGAAACACCATATATTTT	NA	NA	TRBV18	TRBJ1-3
CASSNLLRGGTGSRQPQHF	TGTGCCAGCAGCAATTTATTGAGAGGGGGGACAGGGTCAAGACAGCCCCAGCATTTT	NA	NA	TRBV21-1	TRBJ1-5
CASSLGGGYYGYTF	TGTGCCAGCAGTCTGGGGGGGGGCTACTACGGCTACACCTTC	NA	NA	TRBV6-5	TRBJ1-2
CAIRPGQFSTFYGYTF	TGTGCCATCAGACCTGGACAGTTCTCCACCTTCTATGGCTACACCTTC	NA	NA	TRBV10-3	TRBJ1-2
CASSLGQGVTEAFF	TGCGCCAGCAGCTTGGGTCAGGGGGTCACTGAAGCTTTCTTT	NA	TRBD1	TRBV5-1	TRBJ1-1
CASSPGWTSGASSYNEQFF	TGTGCCAGCAGCCCCGGGTGGACTAGCGGGGCGAGCTCCTACAATGAGCAGTTCTTC	NA	TRBD2	TRBV11-3	TRBJ2-1
CASPSDMNTEAFF	TGTGCCAGCCCCTCAGATATGAACACTGAAGCTTTCTTT	NA	NA	TRBV6-5	TRBJ1-1
CASSLGVSGSTDTQYF	TGTGCCAGCAGCTTAGGGGTTAGCGGGTCCACAGATACGCAGTATTTT	NA	TRBD2	TRBV7-2	TRBJ2-3
CASSKGDYNEQFF	TGTGCCAGCAGTAAGGGGGACTACAATGAGCAGTTCTTC	many	NA	TRBV2	TRBJ2-1
CASRLDRGLTDTQYF	TGTGCCAGCAGACTGGACAGGGGACTTACAGATACGCAGTATTTT	NA	TRBD1	TRBV28	TRBJ2-3
CASSLLDRTSGNTIYF	TGTGCCAGCAGTTTACTGGACAGAACCTCTGGAAACACCATATATTTT	NA	NA	TRBV28	TRBJ1-3
CASSWAGGEETQYF	TGCGCCAGTAGCTGGGCGGGGGGTGAGGAGACCCAGTACTTC	NA	TRBD2	TRBV5-1	TRBJ2-5